A selection of T cell receptor beta chains follows, all from one sample in a study of blood T cells in healthy people across ages. TCRdb re-called the 5' RACE reads through MiXCR, storing one row per CDR3 protein. The sample shows about 680,000 distinct CDR3 sequences, around 48% of them seen only once. Source material: blood. The receptor set was obtained from a woman in her fifties or sixties in good health. Both conserved end residues are part of each CDR3. D genes are given only for firm matches. The listing skips clone size in some rows; elsewhere it reads once, few, many or a size class.

d_call | j_call | v_call | clone_size | cdr3_nt | cdr3_aa
TRBD2 | TRBJ2-1 | TRBV6-6 | few | TGTGCCAGCAGTTACCGATATAGCGGGGCGGGCGAGTTCTTC | CASSYRYSGAGEFF
. | TRBJ2-3 | TRBV2 | few | TGTGCCAGCTTGAGCGGGTGGGAGAGCACAGATACGCAGTATTTT | CASLSGWESTDTQYF
TRBD2 | TRBJ2-1 | TRBV7-9 | . | TGTGCCAGCAGCTTAACTAGCGGGAGGGCCGCTGAGCAGTTCTTC | CASSLTSGRAAEQFF
. | TRBJ1-1 | TRBV29-1 | . | TGCAGCGTTGACCTCGGGTCTCTGGGCACTGAAGCTTTCTTT | CSVDLGSLGTEAFF
. | TRBJ2-7 | TRBV11-3 | few | TGTGCCAGCAGCTTAGCAGGGGACGGCTCCTACGAGCAGTACTTC | CASSLAGDGSYEQYF
TRBD2 | TRBJ2-7 | TRBV5-1 | . | TGCGCCAGCCAGCCCCTCGGGACTAGCGGGAGTAGATCCTACGAGCAGTACTTC | CASQPLGTSGSRSYEQYF
. | TRBJ2-7 | TRBV28 | . | TGTGCCAGCAGCTTTTGGCTGGAGGGGGGGCTAGGGTACGAGCAGTACTTC | CASSFWLEGGLGYEQYF
. | TRBJ1-2 | TRBV4-3 | . | TGCGCCAGCAGCCAAGAGGGTGGCAGGGGAACCGATAGCTACACCTTC | CASSQEGGRGTDSYTF
TRBD1 | TRBJ2-7 | TRBV28 | . | TGTGCCACAACGGACAGGGGGCGATCCGAGCAGTACTTC | CATTDRGRSEQYF
TRBD2 | TRBJ2-3 | TRBV7-3 | few | TGTGCCAGCAGCTTAAATCCGGGAGGAGCGGATACGCAGTATTTT | CASSLNPGGADTQYF
. | TRBJ2-5 | TRBV24-1 | few | TGTGCCACCAGTGACACTACCGGACGAGGAATCCAAGAGACCCAGTACTTC | CATSDTTGRGIQETQYF
. | TRBJ2-7 | TRBV20-1 | . | TGCAGTGCCGGGGACAGACTCGCGGGAATGCCCAACGAGCAGTACTTC | CSAGDRLAGMPNEQYF
. | TRBJ2-7 | TRBV21-1 | . | TGTGCCAGCAGCAATGGGGTAACAGGGGGCGCCTACGAGCAGTACTTC | CASSNGVTGGAYEQYF
TRBD2 | TRBJ2-7 | TRBV20-1 | . | TGCAGTGCACAACGGGGTAGCGGGAGTGCCCCCTACGAGCAGTACTTC | CSAQRGSGSAPYEQYF
TRBD2 | TRBJ2-5 | TRBV20-1 | once | TGCAGTGCTAGACCCCTGGGGGGATATTGGACTAGCGACCGAGAGACCCAGTACTTC | CSARPLGGYWTSDRETQYF
. | TRBJ2-6 | TRBV6-5 | . | TGTGCCAGCAGTTACTCTACAGGGATAAGCTCTGGGGCCAACGTCCTGACTTTC | CASSYSTGISSGANVLTF
. | TRBJ2-5 | TRBV7-2 | . | TGTGCCAGCAGCTTAGCGGAGGGGAGAGGGCAAGAGACCCAGTACTTC | CASSLAEGRGQETQYF